This note documents a single T cell receptor beta chain sequence. The target antigen is unknown. The protocol was immunoSEQ multiplex PCR, while the TCRdb copy is restricted to in-frame clones and leaves out a portion. The profile shows fewer than 50,000 clones, roughly 59% of them singletons. This entry belongs to a study of radiotherapy plus CTLA-4 blockade in lung cancer. At the level of the study: With 31% of patients having disease control, objective responses were seen in approximately 18%. Whole-study results and caveats: An expansion of tumor-derived TCR clones occurred in blood after radiotherapy plus ipilimumab. Reportedly, early blood T cell clone dynamics best predicted response, with interferon-beta.

Germline CDR1 and CDR2: SGHTA and FQGTGA. This CDR3 has 17 amino acids. With V trimmed by 5 bases and J by 5 bases, 13 bases remained unmatched. Those with chemo-refractory metastatic non-small-cell lung cancer were treated with focal radiation combined with CTLA-4 blockade using ipilimumab. V and J are TRBV7-3 and TRBJ2-1; 9 nucleotides agree with TRBD1. The sample consisted of peripheral blood, taken from a patient treated with radiotherapy plus ipilimumab. The TCR originated in a human donor with non-small cell lung cancer who had a partial response to radiotherapy plus ipilimumab. The CDR3 loop reads CASSRLTPDRGNNEQFF. Written as DNA, the CDR3 is TGTGCCAGCAGCCGCCTAACTCCGGACAGGGGAAACAATGAGCAGTTCTTC.